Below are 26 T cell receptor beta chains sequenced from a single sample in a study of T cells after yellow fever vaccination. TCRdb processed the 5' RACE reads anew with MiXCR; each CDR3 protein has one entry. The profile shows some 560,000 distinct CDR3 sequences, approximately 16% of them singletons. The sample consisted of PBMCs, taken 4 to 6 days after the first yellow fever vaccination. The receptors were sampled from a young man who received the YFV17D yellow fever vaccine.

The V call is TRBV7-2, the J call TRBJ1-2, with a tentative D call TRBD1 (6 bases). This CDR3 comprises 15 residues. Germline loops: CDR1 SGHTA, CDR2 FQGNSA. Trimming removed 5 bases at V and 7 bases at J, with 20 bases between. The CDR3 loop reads CASSRDRPLGGGYTF. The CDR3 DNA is TGTGCCAGCAGCCGCGACAGGCCCCTTGGAGGTGGCTACACCTTC.

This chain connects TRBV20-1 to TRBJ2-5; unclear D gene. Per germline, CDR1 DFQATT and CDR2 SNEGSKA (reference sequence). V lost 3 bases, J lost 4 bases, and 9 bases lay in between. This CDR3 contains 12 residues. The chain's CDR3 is CSARASSETQYF. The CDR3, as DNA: TGCAGTGCTAGGGCTAGTTCAGAGACCCAGTACTTC.

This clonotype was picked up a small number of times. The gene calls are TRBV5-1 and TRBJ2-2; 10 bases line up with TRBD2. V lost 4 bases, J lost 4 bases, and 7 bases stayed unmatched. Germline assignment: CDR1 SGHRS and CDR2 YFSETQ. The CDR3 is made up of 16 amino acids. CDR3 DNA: TGCGCCAGCAGCCACCACACTAGCGGGGTCACCGGGGAGCTGTTTTTT. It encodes CASSHHTSGVTGELFF.

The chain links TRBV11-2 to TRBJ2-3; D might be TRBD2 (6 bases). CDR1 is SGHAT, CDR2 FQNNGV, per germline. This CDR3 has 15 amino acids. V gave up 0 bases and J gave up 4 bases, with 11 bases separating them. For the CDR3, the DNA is TGTGCCAGCAGCTTAGACCCCGGGAGTCCAGATACGCAGTATTTT. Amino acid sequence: CASSLDPGSPDTQYF.

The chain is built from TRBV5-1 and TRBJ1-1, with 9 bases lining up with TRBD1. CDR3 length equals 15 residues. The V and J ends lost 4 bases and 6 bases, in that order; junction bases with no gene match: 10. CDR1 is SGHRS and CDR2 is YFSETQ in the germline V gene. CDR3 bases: TGCGCCAGCAGCCGAATTAACAGGGGGCGGGCTGAAGCTTTCTTT. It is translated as CASSRINRGRAEAFF. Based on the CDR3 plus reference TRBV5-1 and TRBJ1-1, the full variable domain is KAGVTQTPRYLIKTRGQQVTLSCSPISGHRSVSWYQQTPGQGLQFLFEYFSETQRNKGNFPGRFSGRQFSNSRSEMNVSTLELGDSALYLCASSRINRGRAEAFFGQGTRLTVV.

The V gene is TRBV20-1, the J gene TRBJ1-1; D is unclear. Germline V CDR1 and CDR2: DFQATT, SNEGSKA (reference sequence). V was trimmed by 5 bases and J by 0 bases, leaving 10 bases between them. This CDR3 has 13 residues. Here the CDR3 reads CSAFPNMNTEAFF. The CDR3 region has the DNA TGCAGTGCTTTTCCAAACATGAACACTGAAGCTTTCTTT.

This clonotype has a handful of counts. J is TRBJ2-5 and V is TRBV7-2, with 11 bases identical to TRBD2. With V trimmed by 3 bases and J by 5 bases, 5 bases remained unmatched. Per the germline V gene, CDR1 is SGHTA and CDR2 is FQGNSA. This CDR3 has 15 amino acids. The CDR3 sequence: CASSLVAGGLETQYF. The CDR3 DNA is TGTGCCAGCAGCTTGGTAGCGGGGGGGTTGGAGACCCAGTACTTC.

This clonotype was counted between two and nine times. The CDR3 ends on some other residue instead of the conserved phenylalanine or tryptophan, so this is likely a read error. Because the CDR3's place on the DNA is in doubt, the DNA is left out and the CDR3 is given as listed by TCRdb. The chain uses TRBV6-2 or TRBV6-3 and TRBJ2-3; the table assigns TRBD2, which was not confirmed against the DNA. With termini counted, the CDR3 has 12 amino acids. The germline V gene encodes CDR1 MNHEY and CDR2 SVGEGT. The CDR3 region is CASSRGRDSRFV.

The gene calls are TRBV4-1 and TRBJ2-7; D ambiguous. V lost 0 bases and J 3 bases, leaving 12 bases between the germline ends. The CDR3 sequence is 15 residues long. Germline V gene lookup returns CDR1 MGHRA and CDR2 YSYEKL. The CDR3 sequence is CASSQDKSGYYEQYF. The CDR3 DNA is TGCGCCAGCAGCCAAGATAAATCCGGATACTACGAGCAGTACTTC.

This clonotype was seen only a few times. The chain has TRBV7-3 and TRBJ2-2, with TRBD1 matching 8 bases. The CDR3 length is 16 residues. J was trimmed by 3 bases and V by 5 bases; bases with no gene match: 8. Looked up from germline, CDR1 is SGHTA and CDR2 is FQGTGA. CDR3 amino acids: CASSHLSRGHTGELFF. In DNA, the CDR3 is TGTGCCAGCAGCCATCTTAGCAGGGGGCACACCGGGGAGCTGTTTTTT.

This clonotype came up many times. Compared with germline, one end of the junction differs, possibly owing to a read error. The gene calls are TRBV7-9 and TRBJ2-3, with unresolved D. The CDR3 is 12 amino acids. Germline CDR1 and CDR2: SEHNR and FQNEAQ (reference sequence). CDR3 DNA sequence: TGTGCCAGCAGCTCTAGTTCAGAGACGCAGTATTTT. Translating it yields CASSSSSETQYF.

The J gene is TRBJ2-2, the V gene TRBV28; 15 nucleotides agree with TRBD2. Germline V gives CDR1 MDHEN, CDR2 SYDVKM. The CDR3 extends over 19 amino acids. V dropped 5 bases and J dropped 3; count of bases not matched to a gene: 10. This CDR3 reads CASSPAGLAGGHDTGELFF. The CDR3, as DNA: TGTGCCAGCAGTCCGGCCGGACTAGCGGGGGGGCATGACACCGGGGAGCTGTTTTTT.

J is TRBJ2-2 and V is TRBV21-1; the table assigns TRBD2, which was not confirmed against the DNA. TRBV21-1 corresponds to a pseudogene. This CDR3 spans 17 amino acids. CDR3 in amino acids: CAPERRRERKNTGELFF. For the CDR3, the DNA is TGTGCCCCCGAAAGGAGGAGGGAAAGAAAAAACACCGGGGAGCTGTTTTTT.

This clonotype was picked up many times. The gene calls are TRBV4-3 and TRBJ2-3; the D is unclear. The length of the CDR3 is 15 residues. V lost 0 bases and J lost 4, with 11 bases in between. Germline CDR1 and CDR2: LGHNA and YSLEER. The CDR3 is CASSQDARNPDTQYF. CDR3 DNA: TGCGCCAGCAGCCAAGATGCCCGGAACCCAGATACGCAGTATTTT.

The CDR3 DNA is TGTGCCTGGATCCGGGGTCCGCTGGGAAACACCATATATTTT. Protein: CAWIRGPLGNTIYF. The V and J genes are TRBV30 and TRBJ1-3; no firm D call. The V gene lost 4 bases and the J gene lost 4 bases, with 14 bases spanning the gap. The CDR3 sequence is 14 residues long. Germline-derived CDR1 and CDR2 are GTSNPN and SVGIG (reference sequence).

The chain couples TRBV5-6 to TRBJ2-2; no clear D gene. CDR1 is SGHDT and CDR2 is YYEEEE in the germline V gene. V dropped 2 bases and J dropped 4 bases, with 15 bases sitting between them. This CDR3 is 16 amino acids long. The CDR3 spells CASSFVSWSATGELFF. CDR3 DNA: TGTGCCAGCAGCTTTGTGAGTTGGAGCGCCACCGGGGAGCTGTTTTTT.

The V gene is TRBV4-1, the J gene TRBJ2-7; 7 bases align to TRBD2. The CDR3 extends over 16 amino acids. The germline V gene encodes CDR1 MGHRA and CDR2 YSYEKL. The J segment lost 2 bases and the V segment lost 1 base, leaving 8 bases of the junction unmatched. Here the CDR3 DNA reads TGCGCCAGCAGCCAAGTGGGTAGCGGGTTCCCCTACGAGCAGTACTTC. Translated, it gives CASSQVGSGFPYEQYF.

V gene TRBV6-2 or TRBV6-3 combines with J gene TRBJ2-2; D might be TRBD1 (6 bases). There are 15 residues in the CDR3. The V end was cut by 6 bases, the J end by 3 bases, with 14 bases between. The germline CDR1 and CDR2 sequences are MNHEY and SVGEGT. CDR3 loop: CASSIGTRHTGELFF. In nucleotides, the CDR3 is TGTGCCAGCAGCATCGGGACACGACACACCGGGGAGCTGTTTTTT.

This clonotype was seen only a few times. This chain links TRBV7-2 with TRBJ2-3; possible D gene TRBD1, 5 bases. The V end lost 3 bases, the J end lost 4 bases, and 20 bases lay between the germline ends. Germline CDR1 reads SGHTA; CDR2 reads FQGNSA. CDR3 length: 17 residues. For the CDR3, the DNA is TGTGCCAGCAGCTTTTTTACCCCGGCAGGGAATCCAGATACGCAGTATTTT. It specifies CASSFFTPAGNPDTQYF.

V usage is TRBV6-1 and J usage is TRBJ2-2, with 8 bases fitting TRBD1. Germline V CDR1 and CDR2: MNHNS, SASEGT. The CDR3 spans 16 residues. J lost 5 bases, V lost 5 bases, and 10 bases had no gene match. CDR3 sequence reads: CASSRNPGQETGELFF. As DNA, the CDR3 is TGTGCCAGCAGTCGAAACCCGGGACAGGAGACCGGGGAGCTGTTTTTT.

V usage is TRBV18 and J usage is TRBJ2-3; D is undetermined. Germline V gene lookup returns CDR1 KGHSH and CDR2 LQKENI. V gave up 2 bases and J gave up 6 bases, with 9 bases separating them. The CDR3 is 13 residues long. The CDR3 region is CASSPYPGDTQYF. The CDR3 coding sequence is TGTGCCAGCTCACCATACCCCGGCGATACGCAGTATTTT.

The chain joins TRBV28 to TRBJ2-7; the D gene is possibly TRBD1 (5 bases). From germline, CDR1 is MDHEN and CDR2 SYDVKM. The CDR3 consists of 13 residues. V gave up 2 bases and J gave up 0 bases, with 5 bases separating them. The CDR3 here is CASSLGHSYEQYV. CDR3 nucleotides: TGTGCCAGCAGTTTAGGACACTCCTACGAGCAGTACGTC.

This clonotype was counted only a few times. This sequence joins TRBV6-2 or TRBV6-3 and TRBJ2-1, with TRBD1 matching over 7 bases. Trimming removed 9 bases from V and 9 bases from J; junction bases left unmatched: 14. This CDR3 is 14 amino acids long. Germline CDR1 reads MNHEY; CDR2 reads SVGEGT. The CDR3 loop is CASVDRARVSEQFF. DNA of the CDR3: TGTGCCAGTGTAGACAGGGCGCGGGTCAGTGAGCAGTTCTTC.

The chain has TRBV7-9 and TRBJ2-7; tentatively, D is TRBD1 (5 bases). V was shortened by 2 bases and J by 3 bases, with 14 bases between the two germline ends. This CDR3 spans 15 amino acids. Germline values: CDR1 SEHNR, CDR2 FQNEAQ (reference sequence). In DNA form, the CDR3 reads TGTGCCAGCAGCTTAATCTCAGGGCGATTCTACGAGCAGTACTTC. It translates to CASSLISGRFYEQYF.

The DNA for the CDR3 is TGTGCCAGCAGCTTAGTTAGGCTAGCGGGGGGGTTGACCTACGAGCAGTACTTC. It specifies CASSLVRLAGGLTYEQYF. V and J are TRBV11-2 and TRBJ2-7; 12 bases align to TRBD2. With V trimmed by 1 base and J by 2 bases, 9 bases remained unmatched. Per the germline V gene, CDR1 is SGHAT and CDR2 is FQNNGV. The CDR3 is made up of 18 amino acids.

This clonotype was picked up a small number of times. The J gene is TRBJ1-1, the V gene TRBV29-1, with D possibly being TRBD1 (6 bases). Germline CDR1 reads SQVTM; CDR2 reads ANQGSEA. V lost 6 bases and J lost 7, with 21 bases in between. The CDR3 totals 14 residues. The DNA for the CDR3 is TGCAGCGTAGACAGTGACAGGCGAAAGTTTGAAGCTTTCTTT. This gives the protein CSVDSDRRKFEAFF.